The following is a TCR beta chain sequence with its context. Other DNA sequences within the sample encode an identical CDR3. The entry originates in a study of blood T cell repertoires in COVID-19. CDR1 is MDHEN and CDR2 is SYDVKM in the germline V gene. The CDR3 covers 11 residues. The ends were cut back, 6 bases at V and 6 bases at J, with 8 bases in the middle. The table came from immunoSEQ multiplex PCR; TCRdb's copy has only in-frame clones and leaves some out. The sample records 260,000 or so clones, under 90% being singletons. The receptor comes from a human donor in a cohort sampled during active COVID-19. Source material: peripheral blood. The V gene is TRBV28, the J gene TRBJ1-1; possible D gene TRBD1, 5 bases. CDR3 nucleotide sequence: TGTGCCAGCAGGGGGCGGCCTGAAGCTTTCTTT. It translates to CASRGRPEAFF.